This section outlines one T cell receptor beta chain sequence together with its context. Authors' methods: The assay estimated nucleated cells by amplifying reference gene primers. Assay: immunoSEQ multiplex PCR; the TCRdb copy retains only in-frame clones and omits some. The DNA gave D and trimming, while V, J and clone size come from that table. There are under 95,000 clones in the sample; approximately 87% occur only once, and over 15% lies in the top ten. This CDR3 is built from 15 residues. Germline V gene data show CDR1 as KGHSH and CDR2 as LQKENI. Deletions cut 1 base from V and 1 base from J, with 10 bases between. The data are from a study of blood T cell repertoires in COVID-19. Study overall: Sites in the United States, Italy and Spain provided acute and convalescent COVID-19 samples. Nucleic acid was either cDNA or gDNA, and it came from T cells, B-cell-depleted T cells, or PBMCs.

The sample comprised peripheral blood. The sequence came from a man aged 80 or over in a cohort sampled during active COVID-19. V usage is TRBV18 and J usage is TRBJ1-1; no clear D gene. CDR3 DNA sequence: TGTGCCAGCTCACCACGGCAGTCAGAGAACACTGAAGCTTTCTTT. It translates to CASSPRQSENTEAFF.